This TCR beta chain was obtained from a study of CD8 T cells in Susac syndrome. Germline V gives CDR1 MNHEY, CDR2 SMNVEV (reference sequence). The CDR3 is made up of 14 amino acids. V gave up 2 bases and J gave up 4 bases; unmatched junction bases: 1. Reverse transcription used roughly 0.5 to 1 ug RNA and random hexamers. The TCR beta CDR3 was amplified by immunoSEQ multiplex PCR across 54 Vbeta, 13 Jbeta. Using its own MiXCR run on the immunoSEQ multiplex PCR reads, TCRdb lists one record per CDR3 protein. The sample gives some 300,000 distinct CDR3 sequences, about 85% of which show up once; 0.095% to 0.14% is in the top ten.

The sequencing sample was made of CD8+ T cells from PBMCs. This chain joins TRBV27 and TRBJ2-1, with 8 bases lining up with TRBD1. This TCR was recovered from a human donor with multiple sclerosis. CDR3 residues: CASSLHRGYNEQFF. The DNA of the CDR3 is TGTGCCAGCAGTTTACACAGGGGGTACAATGAGCAGTTCTTC.